Each of the 29 T cell receptor beta chains below was sequenced from the same sample in a study of T cell repertoires in ileal Crohn's disease. Time point described: neoterminal ileum biopsy at postoperative endoscopy, about 6 months after surgery. Assay: immunoSEQ multiplex PCR; the TCRdb copy retains only in-frame clones and omits some. The sample holds about 62,000 clones, 70% to 90% seen once. Sequencing was performed on ileal tissue. These receptors came from an adult with Crohn's disease.

The chain combines TRBV6-4 with TRBJ2-1; D possibly corresponds to TRBD2 (6 bases). There are 15 residues in the CDR3. CDR1 is MRHNA, CDR2 SNTAGT, per germline. The V end lost 4 bases, the J end lost 3 bases, and 13 bases lay between the germline ends. CDR3: CASSVEGTNYNEQFF. Written as DNA, the CDR3 is TGTGCCAGCAGTGTGGAGGGGACGAACTACAATGAGCAGTTCTTC.

The V and J genes are TRBV6-1 and TRBJ1-5; D not certain. V was trimmed by 3 bases and J by 7 bases, leaving 10 bases between them. Germline V gene lookup returns CDR1 MNHNS and CDR2 SASEGT. This CDR3 spans 13 amino acids. CDR3 DNA sequence: TGTGCCAGCAGTGATTCCGGTCGGCAGCCCCAGCATTTT. Translated: CASSDSGRQPQHF.

The gene calls are TRBV30 and TRBJ1-1; D ambiguous. The germline CDR1 and CDR2 sequences are GTSNPN and SVGIG (reference sequence). CDR3 size: 13 residues. The V gene lost 0 bases and the J gene lost 0 bases, with 5 bases spanning the gap. The DNA of the CDR3 is TGTGCCTGGAGTGTACTTATGAACACTGAAGCTTTCTTT. Residues: CAWSVLMNTEAFF.

V usage is TRBV6-5 and J usage is TRBJ2-6, with D unresolved. Germline V lookup: CDR1 MNHEY, CDR2 SVGAGI. The CDR3 consists of 14 residues. Trimming removed 5 bases at V and 0 bases at J, with 5 bases between. The CDR3 sequence: CASSQNSGANVLTF. The CDR3 DNA reads as TGTGCCAGCAGTCAAAACTCTGGGGCCAACGTCCTGACTTTC.

The rearrangement joins TRBV19 to TRBJ1-2, with unresolved D. The germline V gene has CDR1 LNHDA and CDR2 SQIVND (reference sequence). With 5 bases removed from V and 6 bases from J, the gap between germline ends came to 7 bases. CDR3 length equals 11 residues. CDR3 amino acids: CASSEMNGYTF. DNA for the CDR3: TGTGCCAGTAGTGAGATGAATGGCTACACCTTC. Drawing the rest from reference TRBV19 and TRBJ1-2, the complete variable domain is DGGITQSPKYLFRKEGQNVTLSCEQNLNHDAMYWYRQDPGQGLRLIYYSQIVNDFQKGDIAEGYSVSREKKESFPLTVTSAQKNPTAFYLCASSEMNGYTFGSGTRLTVV.

Points on this clone: One end of the junction varies from germline; a read error may be responsible. The V gene is TRBV7-7, the J gene TRBJ2-1, with a weak D call TRBD2 (7 bases). CDR1 is SSHAT and CDR2 is FNYEAQ in the germline V gene (reference sequence). CDR3 length: 15 amino acids. CDR3: CASSSGLGGDNEQFF. In DNA, the CDR3 is TGTGCTAGCAGCTCAGGACTAGGGGGGGACAATGAGCAGTTCTTC.

This clone has only one observation. CDR3 in DNA: TGTGCCAGCTCACCAACAATGAACACTGAAGCTTTCTTT. Protein product: CASSPTMNTEAFF. The chain uses TRBV18 and TRBJ1-1; the D is unclear. The CDR3 is 13 residues long. Germline CDR1 is KGHSH and CDR2 is LQKENI. V was trimmed by 2 bases and J by 0 bases, leaving 4 bases between them.

The chain carries TRBV20-1 and TRBJ2-7, with TRBD1 as a possible D gene (6 bases). V lost 7 bases, J lost 6 bases, and 13 bases lay in between. This CDR3 spans 11 amino acids. Germline CDR1 and CDR2: DFQATT and SNEGSKA (reference sequence). The CDR3 nucleotides are TGCAGTGTACTTCAGGGGACCGAGCAGTACGTC. Translating gives CSVLQGTEQYV.

This clone was seen only once. The CDR3 reads CASSDTGNQPQHF. In DNA form, the CDR3 reads TGTGCCAGTAGTGATACAGGGAATCAGCCCCAGCATTTT. This chain uses TRBV19 with TRBJ1-5; TRBD1 might be the D (6 bases). Trimming took 5 bases from V and 4 from J, leaving 9 bases between them. The CDR3 totals 13 residues. The germline CDR1 and CDR2 sequences are LNHDA and SQIVND (reference sequence).

This clone is a singleton in its sample. V gene TRBV27 combines with J gene TRBJ1-5; maybe TRBD1 (5 bases). The CDR3 is 15 amino acids. V was clipped by 3 bases and J by 1 base, with 10 bases between them. Germline CDR1 MNHEY, CDR2 SMNVEV (reference sequence). CDR3: CASSLGQPSNQPQHF. CDR3 nucleotides: TGTGCCAGCAGTTTGGGGCAGCCGAGCAATCAGCCCCAGCATTTT.

V gene TRBV18 combines with J gene TRBJ1-2; 7 positions agree with TRBD1. Germline CDR1 KGHSH, CDR2 LQKENI. The CDR3 loop spans 16 amino acids. V lost 0 bases, J lost 4 bases, and 8 bases stayed unmatched. This CDR3 is CASSPPNFRQGYGYTF. The DNA for the CDR3 is TGTGCCAGCTCACCACCCAATTTCCGACAGGGCTATGGCTACACCTTC.

This clone came up once. J is TRBJ2-3 and V is TRBV5-1, with 7 bases aligning to TRBD1. With 6 bases clipped from V and 1 base from J, the junction kept 8 bases outside the gene matches. The CDR3 is 15 amino acids. Germline V CDR1 and CDR2: SGHRS, YFSETQ. The CDR3 loop reads CASTGRQGGTDTQYF. The CDR3 DNA reads as TGCGCCAGCACCGGACGACAGGGCGGCACAGATACGCAGTATTTT.

V is TRBV5-1 and J is TRBJ1-1; 7 bases fit TRBD1. The ends lost 4 bases at V and 3 bases at J; junction bases unmatched: 3. The CDR3 consists of 13 residues. Germline lookup yields CDR1 SGHRS and CDR2 YFSETQ. The CDR3 spells CASSRQGDTEAFF. CDR3 bases: TGCGCCAGCAGCCGACAGGGCGACACTGAAGCTTTCTTT.

V and J are TRBV5-5 and TRBJ1-2; D is uncertain. V was cut by 1 base and J by 4 bases, with 5 bases left in between. The CDR3 has 12 residues. Germline CDR1 reads SGHKS; CDR2 reads YYEKEE (reference sequence). The CDR3 protein is CASSLSGYGYTF. The CDR3 DNA reads as TGTGCCAGCAGCTTGAGCGGCTATGGCTACACCTTC.

Here the CDR3 DNA reads TGCGCCAGCAGCTTGGTCGGGACAGTAACTAATGAAAAACTGTTTTTT. Encoded protein: CASSLVGTVTNEKLFF. This chain joins TRBV5-1 and TRBJ1-4, with TRBD1 identical over 7 bases. There are 16 residues in the CDR3. The germline V gene encodes CDR1 SGHRS and CDR2 YFSETQ. V shed 0 bases, J shed 1 base, and the junction held 3 bases outside the gene matches. Full variable domain (outside the CDR3, taken from reference TRBV5-1 and TRBJ1-4): KAGVTQTPRYLIKTRGQQVTLSCSPISGHRSVSWYQQTPGQGLQFLFEYFSETQRNKGNFPGRFSGRQFSNSRSEMNVSTLELGDSALYLCASSLVGTVTNEKLFFGSGTQLSVL.

This chain uses TRBV19 with TRBJ2-2; weak D call: TRBD1 (5 bases). This CDR3 is built from 16 residues. The V and J ends lost 6 bases and 0 bases respectively, with 14 bases between them. Per the germline V gene, CDR1 is LNHDA and CDR2 is SQIVND (reference sequence). CDR3 DNA sequence: TGTGCCAGTAGGGGGCCATGGCGGCCGAACACCGGGGAGCTGTTTTTT. This sequence encodes CASRGPWRPNTGELFF.

Only one count was recorded for this clone. The chain recombines TRBV4-3 with TRBJ2-1, with 13 bases that match TRBD2. Looked up from germline, CDR1 is LGHNA and CDR2 is YSLEER. This CDR3 region has 19 residues. V trimming: 4 bases; J trimming: 5 bases; junction bases outside the gene matches: 14. CDR3 nucleotide sequence: TGCGCCAGCAGCCCCGGACTAGCGGGAGATCTGTACGGCGACAATGAGCAGTTCTTC. This gives the protein CASSPGLAGDLYGDNEQFF.

This sequence joins TRBV4-1 and TRBJ2-6; D is uncertain. Per germline, CDR1 MGHRA and CDR2 YSYEKL. The CDR3 length is 12 residues. Trimming pared 0 bases from V and 12 bases from J, leaving 6 bases between. CDR3: CASSQDFVVLTF. The CDR3 region has the DNA TGCGCCAGCAGCCAAGATTTCGTCGTCCTGACTTTC.

In DNA, the CDR3 is TGTGCCAGCAGCTTACTCCAGATTGAAGCTTTCTTT. The encoded protein is CASSLLQIEAFF. The J gene is TRBJ1-1, the V gene TRBV7-2; unclear D gene. Germline CDR1 reads SGHTA; CDR2 reads FQGNSA. The CDR3 sequence is 12 residues long. V shed 2 bases and J shed 7 bases, with 8 bases lying between them.

This chain uses TRBV28 with TRBJ1-2; D unresolved. CDR1 and CDR2 from the germline V gene are MDHEN and SYDVKM. CDR3 length: 12 residues. Trimming took off 2 bases at V and 8 bases at J, with 9 bases between the two ends. In nucleotides, the CDR3 is TGTGCCAGCAGTTTAACTTACGTGGGCTACACCTTC. Encoded protein: CASSLTYVGYTF.

This CDR3 reads CASSLGQGVQETQYF. The CDR3 region has the DNA TGTGCCAGCAGCTTGGGACAGGGGGTCCAAGAGACCCAGTACTTC. The V call is TRBV5-6, the J call TRBJ2-5, with 9 bases identical to TRBD1. The V gene's germline CDR1 is SGHDT and CDR2 YYEEEE. Trimming at V came to 0 bases and at J to 1 base, leaving 1 base not matched to a gene. The length of the CDR3 is 15 residues.

This sequence joins TRBV18 and TRBJ1-1; D not certain. There are 13 residues in the CDR3. The germline V gene has CDR1 KGHSH and CDR2 LQKENI. V was trimmed by 1 base and J by 8 bases, leaving 11 bases between them. CDR3 loop: CASSPRQNAEAFF. In DNA, the CDR3 is TGTGCCAGCTCACCACGGCAGAATGCCGAAGCTTTCTTT.

V gene TRBV6-6 combines with J gene TRBJ2-2, with 8 bases aligning to TRBD1. The CDR3 sequence is 16 residues long. V was pared by 6 bases and J by 3 bases, with 9 bases of the junction left unmatched. Per the germline V gene, CDR1 is MNHNY and CDR2 is SVGAGI (reference sequence). For the CDR3, the DNA is TGTGCCAGCAGCCTTACCGGGACAGGAGACACCGGGGAGCTGTTTTTT. Translation: CASSLTGTGDTGELFF.

This clone has more than one count but fewer than ten. The chain recombines TRBV5-1 with TRBJ2-1; TRBD1 is a possible D gene (5 bases). The CDR3 spans 14 residues. Germline assignment: CDR1 SGHRS and CDR2 YFSETQ. Trimming shortened V by 1 base and J by 7 bases, and 12 bases separated the two germline ends. The chain's CDR3 is CASSLNTGANEQFF. The CDR3 DNA reads TGCGCCAGCAGCTTGAATACAGGAGCGAATGAGCAGTTCTTC.

The chain uses TRBV20-1 and TRBJ2-1; unclear D gene. The CDR3 consists of 11 residues. The germline gives CDR1 DFQATT, CDR2 SNEGSKA (reference sequence). Trimming took off 1 base at V and 8 bases at J, with 6 bases between the two ends. The CDR3 loop is CSARAGHEQFF. For the CDR3, the DNA is TGCAGTGCTAGAGCGGGTCATGAGCAGTTCTTC.

The chain has TRBV29-1 and TRBJ2-2; D is undetermined. This CDR3 spans 13 amino acids. Between the trimmed V and J ends, which lost 4 bases and 6 bases, there was a span of 12 bases. The germline V gene has CDR1 SQVTM and CDR2 ANQGSEA. CDR3 nucleotide sequence: TGCAGCGTTGCTCTCGTAGTATCCGGGGAGCTGTTTTTT. Residues: CSVALVVSGELFF.

The DNA of the CDR3 is TGCGCCAGCAGCTTGGGGGAGAGGGGCACAGATACGCAGTATTTT. The encoded protein is CASSLGERGTDTQYF. V gene TRBV5-1 combines with J gene TRBJ2-3, with a tentative D call TRBD2 (5 bases). V shed 0 bases and J shed 1 base, with 9 bases lying between them. Germline V gene lookup returns CDR1 SGHRS and CDR2 YFSETQ. The CDR3 totals 15 residues.

The chain couples TRBV29-1 to TRBJ2-1, with 10 bases matching TRBD1. The CDR3 spans 13 residues. The junction had 5 bases not matched to a gene; V was cut back by 5 bases and J by 7 bases. CDR1 and CDR2 (germline): SQVTM, ANQGSEA. The DNA for the CDR3 is TGCAGCGTTCGGGGACAGGGGACAAATGAGCAGTTCTTC. It translates to CSVRGQGTNEQFF.

The V call is TRBV5-1, the J call TRBJ2-3; 8 bases are a match to TRBD2. Germline lookup yields CDR1 SGHRS and CDR2 YFSETQ. CDR3 size: 16 residues. J was trimmed by 0 bases and V by 8 bases; bases with no gene match: 11. The CDR3 DNA follows: TGCGCCAGTTGCCTAACCGGGACTAGGAGCACAGATACGCAGTATTTT. Translation gives CASCLTGTRSTDTQYF.